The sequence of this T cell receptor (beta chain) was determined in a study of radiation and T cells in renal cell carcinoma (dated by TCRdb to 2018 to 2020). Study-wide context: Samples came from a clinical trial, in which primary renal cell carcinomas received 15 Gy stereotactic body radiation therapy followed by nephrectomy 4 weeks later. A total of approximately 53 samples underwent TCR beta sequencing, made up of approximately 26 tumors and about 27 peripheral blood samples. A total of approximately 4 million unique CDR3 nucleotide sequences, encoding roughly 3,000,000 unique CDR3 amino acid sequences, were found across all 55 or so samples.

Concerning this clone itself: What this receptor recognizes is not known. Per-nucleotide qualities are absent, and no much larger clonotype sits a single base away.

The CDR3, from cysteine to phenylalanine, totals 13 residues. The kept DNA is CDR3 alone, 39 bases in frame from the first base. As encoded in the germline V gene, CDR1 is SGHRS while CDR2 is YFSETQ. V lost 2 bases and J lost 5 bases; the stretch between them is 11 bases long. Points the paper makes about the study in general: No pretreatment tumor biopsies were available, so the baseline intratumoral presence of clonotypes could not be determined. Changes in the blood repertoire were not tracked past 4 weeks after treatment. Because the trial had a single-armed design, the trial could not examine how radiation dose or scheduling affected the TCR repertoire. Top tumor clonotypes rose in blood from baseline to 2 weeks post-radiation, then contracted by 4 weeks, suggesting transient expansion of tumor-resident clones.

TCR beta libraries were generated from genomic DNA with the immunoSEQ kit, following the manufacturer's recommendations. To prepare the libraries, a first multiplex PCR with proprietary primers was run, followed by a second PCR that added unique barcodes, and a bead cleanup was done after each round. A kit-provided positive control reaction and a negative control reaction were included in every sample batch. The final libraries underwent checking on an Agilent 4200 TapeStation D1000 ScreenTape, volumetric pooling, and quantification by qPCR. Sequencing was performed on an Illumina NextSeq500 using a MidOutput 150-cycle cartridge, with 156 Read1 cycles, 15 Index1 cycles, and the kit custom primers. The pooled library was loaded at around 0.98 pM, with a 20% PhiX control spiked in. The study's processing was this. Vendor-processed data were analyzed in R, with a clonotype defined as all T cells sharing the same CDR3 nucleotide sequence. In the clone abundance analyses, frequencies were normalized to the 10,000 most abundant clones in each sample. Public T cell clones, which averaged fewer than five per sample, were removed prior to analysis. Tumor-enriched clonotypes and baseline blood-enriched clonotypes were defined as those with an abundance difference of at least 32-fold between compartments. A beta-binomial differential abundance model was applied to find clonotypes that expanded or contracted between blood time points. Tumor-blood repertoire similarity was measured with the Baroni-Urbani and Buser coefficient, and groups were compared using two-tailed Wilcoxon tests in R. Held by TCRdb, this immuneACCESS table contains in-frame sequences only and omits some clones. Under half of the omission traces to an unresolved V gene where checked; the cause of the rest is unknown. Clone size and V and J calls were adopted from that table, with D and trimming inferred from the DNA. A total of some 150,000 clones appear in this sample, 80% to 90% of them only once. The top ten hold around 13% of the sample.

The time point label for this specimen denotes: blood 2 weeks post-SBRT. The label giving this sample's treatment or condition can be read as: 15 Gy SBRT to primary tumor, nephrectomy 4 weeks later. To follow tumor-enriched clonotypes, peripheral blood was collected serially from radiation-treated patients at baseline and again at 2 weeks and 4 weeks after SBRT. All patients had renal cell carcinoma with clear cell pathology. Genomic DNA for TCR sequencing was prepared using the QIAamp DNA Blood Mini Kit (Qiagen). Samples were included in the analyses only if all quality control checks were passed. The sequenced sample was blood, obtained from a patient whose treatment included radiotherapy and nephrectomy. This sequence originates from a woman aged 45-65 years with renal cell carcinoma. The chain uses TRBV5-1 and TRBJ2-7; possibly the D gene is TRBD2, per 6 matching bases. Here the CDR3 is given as CASSLIGGDEQYF. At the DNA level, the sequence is TGCGCCAGCAGCTTAATCGGGGGAGACGAGCAGTACTTC.